These 4 T cell receptor beta chains came from one sample sequenced in a study of blood T cells in healthy people across ages. Next came a second PCR, run for roughly 6 to 11 cycles, which used a sample-barcoded 5' primer along with a J-beta primer mix. TCRdb processed the 5' RACE reads anew with MiXCR; each CDR3 protein has one entry. The table records some 640,000 distinct CDR3 sequences, around 49% of them present only once. The source material was blood. These receptor sequences come from a woman between 55 and 75 years old in good health.

V gene TRBV5-1 combines with J gene TRBJ2-1, with D hard to call. Trimming took 4 bases from V and 10 from J, leaving 15 bases between them. CDR1 is SGHRS and CDR2 is YFSETQ in the germline V gene. The CDR3 is 13 residues long. CDR3 sequence (DNA): TGCGCCAGCAGCCCGGACCACTACTCAGAGCAGTTCTTC. This codes for CASSPDHYSEQFF. Using reference TRBV5-1 and TRBJ2-1 for the parts outside the CDR3, the full variable domain is KAGVTQTPRYLIKTRGQQVTLSCSPISGHRSVSWYQQTPGQGLQFLFEYFSETQRNKGNFPGRFSGRQFSNSRSEMNVSTLELGDSALYLCASSPDHYSEQFFGPGTRLTVL.

The chain has TRBV11-2 and TRBJ2-5, with unresolved D. V lost 4 bases and J lost 3, with 15 bases in between. The V gene's germline CDR1 is SGHAT and CDR2 FQNNGV. The CDR3 spans 15 residues. CDR3 nucleotide sequence: TGTGCCAGCAGCTCCCTTTTCGGATACGAAGAGACCCAGTACTTC. It codes for CASSSLFGYEETQYF. Together with reference TRBV11-2 and TRBJ2-5, the CDR3 gives the full variable domain: EAGVAQSPRYKIIEKRQSVAFWCNPISGHATLYWYQQILGQGPKLLIQFQNNGVVDDSQLPKDRFSAERLKGVDSTLKIQPAKLEDSAVYLCASSSLFGYEETQYFGPGTRLLVL.

This chain joins TRBV27 and TRBJ1-2, with 9 bases that match TRBD1. Per germline, CDR1 MNHEY and CDR2 SMNVEV (reference sequence). The V gene end was trimmed by 5 bases and the J gene end by 8 bases; junction bases not matched to a gene: 6. CDR3 length: 13 residues. The CDR3 loop reads CASSIRTGEGYTF. Here the CDR3 DNA reads TGTGCCAGCAGTATTAGGACAGGGGAGGGCTACACCTTC.

V is TRBV20-1 and J is TRBJ2-3; TRBD2 matches 10 bases. J gave up 2 bases and V 3 bases, and 5 bases lay outside the gene matches. The CDR3 consists of 15 residues. CDR1 is DFQATT, CDR2 SNEGSKA, per germline (reference sequence). The CDR3 nucleotides read TGCAGTGCTAGTAGGCTAGCGGGAGCCACAGATACGCAGTATTTT. Protein product: CSASRLAGATDTQYF.